Below are 29 T cell receptor beta chains sequenced from a single sample in a study of T cells after yellow fever vaccination. MiXCR, run by TCRdb on the 5' RACE reads, gives a single entry per CDR3 protein. The table has about 12,000 distinct CDR3 sequences, around 5.8% seen once; the top ten hold roughly 0.9%. The material was PBMCs, either bulk or a sorted T-cell subset (CD4+, CD8+, memory, or dextramer-sorted; not recorded which), obtained on the day of the yellow fever booster vaccination. The receptors originated from a young man who received the YFV17D yellow fever vaccine.

This clonotype occurred many times. J is TRBJ1-5 and V is TRBV19, with a tentative D call TRBD1 (6 bases). From germline, CDR1 is LNHDA and CDR2 SQIVND (reference sequence). This CDR3 spans 13 amino acids. V lost 4 bases to trimming and J lost 3 bases, with 7 bases between them. The CDR3 loop reads CASSNRDNQPQHF. Written as DNA, the CDR3 is TGTGCCAGTAGTAACAGGGACAATCAGCCCCAGCATTTT.

This clonotype has at least ten counts. The V gene is TRBV7-3, the J gene TRBJ2-2; no definite D call. Trimming took off 5 bases at V and 5 bases at J, with 9 bases between the two ends. CDR1 SGHTA and CDR2 FQGTGA come from the germline V gene. This CDR3 spans 13 amino acids. The CDR3: CASSVGVTGELFF. The CDR3 nucleotides read TGTGCCAGCAGCGTTGGAGTTACCGGGGAGCTGTTTTTT. Supplemented by reference TRBV7-3 and TRBJ2-2, the full variable domain reads GAGVSQTPSNKVTEKGKYVELRCDPISGHTALYWYRQSLGQGPEFLIYFQGTGAADDSGLPNDRFFAVRPEGSVSTLKIQRTERGDSAVYLCASSVGVTGELFFGEGSRLTVL.

This clonotype was found many times. V is TRBV6-5 and J is TRBJ1-1, with TRBD1 identical over 7 bases. There are 13 residues in the CDR3. The V gene end was trimmed by 11 bases and the J gene end by 2 bases; junction bases not matched to a gene: 8. Germline CDR1 and CDR2: MNHEY and SVGAGI. CDR3 sequence (DNA): TGTGCCGGCGGGGACAGAACAAACACTGAAGCTTTCTTT. This translates into CAGGDRTNTEAFF.

This clonotype was observed many times. This rearrangement joins TRBV6-5 to TRBJ1-3; D not certain. From germline, CDR1 is MNHEY and CDR2 SVGAGI. There are 14 residues in the CDR3. Trimming shortened V by 7 bases and J by 1 base, and 11 bases separated the two germline ends. The CDR3 spells CASIVQASGNTIYF. CDR3 sequence (DNA): TGTGCCAGCATCGTGCAGGCGTCTGGAAACACCATATATTTT.

This clonotype was seen many times. This sequence joins TRBV7-2 and TRBJ2-1; TRBD2 agrees at 7 bases. J lost 4 bases, V lost 0 bases, and 6 bases had no gene match. This CDR3 comprises 16 residues. The germline V gene encodes CDR1 SGHTA and CDR2 FQGNSA. CDR3 loop: CASSLAASGTYNEQFF. The DNA of the CDR3 is TGTGCCAGCAGCTTAGCGGCTAGCGGTACATACAATGAGCAGTTCTTC.

V gene TRBV12-2 combines with J gene TRBJ1-2; TRBD1 is taken as the D call from the table, unchecked against the DNA. TRBV12-2 is a listed pseudogene. This CDR3 comprises 14 residues. CDR3 in DNA: TGTGCAAGTCTCCAGCGGACAGGGTATTATGGCTACACCTTC. This codes for CASLQRTGYYGYTF.

The table lists this clonotype with many counts. The CDR3 DNA sequence: TGTGCCAGCAGACCTAGCGGAGGTGGAGAGACCCAGTACTTC. It codes for CASRPSGGGETQYF. This chain links TRBV6-1 with TRBJ2-5; 7 nucleotides match TRBD2. Germline V lookup: CDR1 MNHNS, CDR2 SASEGT. This CDR3 comprises 14 residues. J was trimmed by 4 bases and V by 6 bases; bases with no gene match: 8.

This clonotype rates as medium-sized. The chain carries TRBV30 and TRBJ2-4; 10 positions match TRBD2. The germline V gene has CDR1 GTSNPN and CDR2 SVGIG (reference sequence). The V gene end was trimmed by 2 bases and the J gene end by 0 bases; junction bases not matched to a gene: 7. This CDR3 contains 17 residues. The CDR3 region is CAWSLAGASLAKNIQYF. The CDR3 coding sequence is TGTGCCTGGAGTCTAGCGGGAGCTTCACTAGCCAAAAACATTCAGTACTTC.

This clonotype showed up many times. This CDR3 is CASSLVSASGANVLTF. Written as DNA, the CDR3 is TGCGCCAGCAGCTTGGTCAGCGCCTCTGGGGCCAACGTCCTGACTTTC. V usage is TRBV5-1 and J usage is TRBJ2-6; D call uncertain. The V gene lost 0 bases and the J gene lost 0 bases, with 7 bases spanning the gap. This CDR3 comprises 16 residues. In germline, CDR1 is SGHRS, CDR2 YFSETQ.

This clonotype is labeled as medium-sized. The rearrangement links TRBV29-1 to TRBJ2-7; D is perhaps TRBD1 (5 bases). V gave up 5 bases and J gave up 4 bases, with 12 bases separating them. The germline gives CDR1 SQVTM, CDR2 ANQGSEA. This CDR3 is 12 amino acids long. The CDR3 here is CSVRGQGYEQYF. The CDR3 DNA sequence: TGCAGCGTTAGGGGCCAGGGTTACGAGCAGTACTTC.

Within the sample, this clonotype is medium-sized. This chain joins TRBV6-2 or TRBV6-3 and TRBJ2-1, with D unclear. CDR3 length: 13 residues. The germline V gene encodes CDR1 MNHEY and CDR2 SVGEGT. V was pared by 0 bases and J by 5 bases, with 5 bases between. The CDR3 DNA reads as TGTGCCAGCAGTTACTCGAGTCACAATGAGCAGTTCTTC. This translates into CASSYSSHNEQFF.

By sample fraction, this clonotype is medium-sized. V gene TRBV20-1 combines with J gene TRBJ2-1; TRBD2 agrees at 11 bases. Per the germline V gene, CDR1 is DFQATT and CDR2 is SNEGSKA (reference sequence). V lost 6 bases to trimming and J lost 4 bases; unmatched junction nucleotides: 11. CDR3 length: 16 amino acids. CDR3 residues: CSASVAGGRRYNEQFF. The CDR3 DNA sequence: TGCAGTGCATCCGTAGCGGGAGGGAGGAGATACAATGAGCAGTTCTTC.

This clonotype was picked up many times. The rearrangement links TRBV20-1 to TRBJ2-2, with 7 positions matching TRBD2. The germline CDR1 and CDR2 sequences are DFQATT and SNEGSKA (reference sequence). V was pared by 4 bases and J by 5 bases, with 4 bases of the junction left unmatched. This CDR3 is 13 amino acids long. The CDR3 region has the DNA TGCAGTGCTATAGCGGGTCAAACCGGGGAGCTGTTTTTT. Encoded protein: CSAIAGQTGELFF.

This clonotype is deemed medium-sized. The chain couples TRBV18 to TRBJ1-1, with D hard to call. V lost 0 bases and J 5 bases, leaving 13 bases between the germline ends. This CDR3 contains 15 residues. Germline V CDR1 and CDR2: KGHSH, LQKENI. The CDR3 here is CASSPPGTPRTEAFF. The DNA for the CDR3 is TGTGCCAGCTCACCACCCGGCACACCGAGGACTGAAGCTTTCTTT.

This clonotype rates as medium-sized (0.01 to 0.1%). The rearrangement links TRBV6-6 to TRBJ1-4; D uncertain. V lost 4 bases and J 4 bases, leaving 7 bases between the germline ends. Per germline, CDR1 MNHNY and CDR2 SVGAGI (reference sequence). The length of the CDR3 is 13 residues. The CDR3 DNA sequence: TGTGCCAGCAGTTCCCCGATTAATGAAAAACTGTTTTTT. Residues: CASSSPINEKLFF.

This clonotype has a count of ten or more. CDR3 amino acids: CASSQDGASTGTMRNEQFF. CDR3 in DNA: TGTGCCAGCAGCCAAGATGGCGCTTCTACTGGAACGATGAGGAATGAGCAGTTCTTC. The gene calls are TRBV3-1 and TRBJ2-1; the D is unclear. V lost 0 bases and J 7 bases, leaving 25 bases between the germline ends. The CDR3 length is 19 residues. Germline V gene lookup returns CDR1 LGHDT and CDR2 YNNKEL (reference sequence).

By share, this clonotype counts as medium-sized. The V gene is TRBV20-1, the J gene TRBJ2-7, with no clear D. The CDR3 loop spans 12 amino acids. V gave up 4 bases and J gave up 4 bases, with 11 bases separating them. Germline V gene sequence: CDR1 DFQATT, CDR2 SNEGSKA (reference sequence). The CDR3 region is CSATKLSYEQYF. The CDR3 coding sequence is TGCAGTGCTACGAAGTTGTCATACGAGCAGTACTTC.

This clonotype is deemed medium-sized. The V gene is TRBV20-1, the J gene TRBJ2-7; D unresolved. From germline, CDR1 is DFQATT and CDR2 SNEGSKA (reference sequence). The V end lost 7 bases, the J end lost 0 bases, and 7 bases lay between the germline ends. This CDR3 has 11 amino acids. The CDR3 DNA follows: TGCAGTGGTAAAGTCTCCTACGAGCAGTACTTC. It specifies CSGKVSYEQYF.

There are many counts of this clonotype. This chain joins TRBV2 and TRBJ2-7; 11 bases agree with TRBD2. V was pared by 5 bases and J by 2 bases, with 5 bases of the junction left unmatched. The CDR3 totals 15 residues. Germline V gene data show CDR1 as SNHLY and CDR2 as FYNNEI. The CDR3 DNA sequence: TGTGCCAGCAGTAGAGGGACTAGCGGTGCCTACGAGCAGTACTTC. Protein sequence: CASSRGTSGAYEQYF.

This clonotype was counted ten times or more. CDR3 sequence (DNA): TGTGCCAGCAGGCCGACTAGCGGAGAGACCCAGTACTTC. This gives the protein CASRPTSGETQYF. The chain is built from TRBV12-3 or TRBV12-4 and TRBJ2-5, with 9 nucleotides matching TRBD2. The CDR3 has 13 residues. V lost 6 bases and J lost 4; bases outside the gene matches: 3.

This clonotype was observed at least ten times. The chain recombines TRBV24-1 with TRBJ2-6; D is possibly TRBD2 (6 bases). The CDR3 spans 17 residues. Per the germline V gene, CDR1 is KGHDR and CDR2 is SFDVKD. Trimming stripped 5 bases from V and 0 bases from J, with 13 bases between. Written as DNA, the CDR3 is TGTGCCACCAGTGTCGGCGGGACCCTCTCTGGGGCCAACGTCCTGACTTTC. Protein product: CATSVGGTLSGANVLTF.

This clonotype was picked up many times. This chain uses TRBV12-3 or TRBV12-4 with TRBJ2-6, with no clear D. This CDR3 is 18 amino acids long. V lost 3 bases, J lost 1 base, and 16 bases lay in between. CDR3 protein: CASSFSSVKGSGANVLTF. For the CDR3, the DNA is TGTGCCAGCAGTTTTTCCTCCGTCAAAGGGTCTGGGGCCAACGTCCTGACTTTC.

This clonotype was counted ten times or more. The gene calls are TRBV30 and TRBJ1-1; D is ambiguous. Trimming cost V 5 bases and J 4 bases, with 8 bases left between them. CDR1 is GTSNPN and CDR2 is SVGIG in the germline V gene (reference sequence). The CDR3 runs to 11 residues. Here the CDR3 DNA reads TGTGCCTGGGGGAGGGTCACTGAAGCTTTCTTT. Translation gives CAWGRVTEAFF.

This clonotype was found many times. This CDR3 reads CASSPAEFGYEQYF. CDR3 in DNA: TGTGCCAGCAGTCCCGCTGAGTTTGGTTACGAGCAGTACTTC. The rearrangement links TRBV28 to TRBJ2-7; no clear D. V was shortened by 5 bases and J by 4 bases, with 15 bases between the two germline ends. Germline-derived CDR1 and CDR2 are MDHEN and SYDVKM. The CDR3 covers 14 residues.

By share, this clonotype counts as medium-sized. The chain is built from TRBV11-1 and TRBJ1-1, with D possibly matching TRBD1 (6 bases). CDR1 is SGHAT and CDR2 is FQDESV in the germline V gene (reference sequence). The CDR3 is made up of 15 amino acids. Trimming took 4 bases from V and 0 from J, leaving 12 bases between them. The CDR3 nucleotides read TGTGCCAGCAGCTCTAGGGGGGCCGTGAACACTGAAGCTTTCTTT. Its translation is CASSSRGAVNTEAFF.

There are many counts of this clonotype. This CDR3 is CSVADLEGGYEQYF. DNA for the CDR3: TGCAGCGTAGCGGACCTTGAGGGTGGCTACGAGCAGTACTTC. This rearrangement joins TRBV29-1 to TRBJ2-7, with D tentatively TRBD2 (5 bases). Trimming took off 6 bases at V and 3 bases at J, with 18 bases between the two ends. Germline CDR1 reads SQVTM; CDR2 reads ANQGSEA. This CDR3 spans 14 amino acids.

This clonotype was seen at least ten times. The gene calls are TRBV5-6 and TRBJ2-4; D possibly corresponds to TRBD1 (5 bases). Trimming took off 0 bases at V and 5 bases at J, with 6 bases between the two ends. Germline-derived CDR1 and CDR2 are SGHDT and YYEEEE. The CDR3 consists of 13 residues. For the CDR3, the DNA is TGTGCCAGCAGCTTGGAGACAGAAAACATTCAGTACTTC. Protein: CASSLETENIQYF.

This clonotype has ten or more counts. Written as DNA, the CDR3 is TGTGCCAGCTTAATAGCGGGAGGGGCCACCGGGGAGCTGTTTTTT. Translated: CASLIAGGATGELFF. The chain recombines TRBV28 with TRBJ2-2; 11 nucleotides line up with TRBD2. Germline loops: CDR1 MDHEN, CDR2 SYDVKM. The V gene end was trimmed by 8 bases and the J gene end by 4 bases; junction bases not matched to a gene: 6. The CDR3 spans 15 residues.

This clonotype was counted at least ten times. The genes are TRBV9 and TRBJ2-7; perhaps TRBD2 as D (6 bases). There are 15 residues in the CDR3. V lost 5 bases and J lost 4, with 19 bases in between. From germline, CDR1 is SGDLS and CDR2 YYNGEE. The CDR3 sequence: CASSASGGTVYEQYF. The CDR3 nucleotides read TGTGCCAGCAGTGCTTCCGGCGGGACGGTGTACGAGCAGTACTTC.